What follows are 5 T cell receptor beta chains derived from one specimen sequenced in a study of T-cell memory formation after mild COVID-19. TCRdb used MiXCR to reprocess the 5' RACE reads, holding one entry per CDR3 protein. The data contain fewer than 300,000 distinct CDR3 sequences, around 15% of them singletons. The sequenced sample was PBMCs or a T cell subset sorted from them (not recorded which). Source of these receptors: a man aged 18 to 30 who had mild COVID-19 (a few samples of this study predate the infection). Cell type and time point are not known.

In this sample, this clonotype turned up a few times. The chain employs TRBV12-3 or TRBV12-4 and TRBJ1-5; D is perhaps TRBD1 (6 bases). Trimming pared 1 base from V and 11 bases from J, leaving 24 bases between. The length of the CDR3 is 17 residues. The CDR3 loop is CASSLGEVVRGSTAQHF. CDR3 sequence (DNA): TGTGCCAGCAGTTTAGGGGAGGTGGTCAGGGGAAGTACGGCCCAGCATTTT.

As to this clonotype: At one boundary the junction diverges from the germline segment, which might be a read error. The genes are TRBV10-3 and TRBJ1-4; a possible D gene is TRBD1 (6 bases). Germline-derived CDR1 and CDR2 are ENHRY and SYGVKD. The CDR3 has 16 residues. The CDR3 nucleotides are TGTGCCATCAGTGAAGGGGGTTACGGAACTGATGAAAAACTGTTTTTT. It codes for CAISEGGYGTDEKLFF.

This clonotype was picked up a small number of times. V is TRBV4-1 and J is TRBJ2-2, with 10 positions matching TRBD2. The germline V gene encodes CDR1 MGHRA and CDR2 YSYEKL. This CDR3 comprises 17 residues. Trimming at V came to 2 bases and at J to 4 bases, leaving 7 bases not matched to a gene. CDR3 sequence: CASSQRLAGASTGELFF. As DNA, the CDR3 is TGCGCCAGCAGCCAACGTCTAGCGGGGGCGAGCACCGGGGAGCTGTTTTTT.

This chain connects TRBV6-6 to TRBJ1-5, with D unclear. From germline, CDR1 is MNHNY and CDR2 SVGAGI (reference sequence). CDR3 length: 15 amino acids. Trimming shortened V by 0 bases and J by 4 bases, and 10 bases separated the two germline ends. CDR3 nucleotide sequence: TGTGCCAGCAGTTACTCCGGGGAATGGAATCAGCCCCAGCATTTT. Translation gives CASSYSGEWNQPQHF.

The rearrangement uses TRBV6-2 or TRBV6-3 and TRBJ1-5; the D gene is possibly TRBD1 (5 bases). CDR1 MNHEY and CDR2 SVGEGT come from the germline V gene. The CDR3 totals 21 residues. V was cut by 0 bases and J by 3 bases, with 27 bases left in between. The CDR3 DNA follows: TGTGCCAGCAGTTACTCGACCATCCGGGGCTCTTGGGGATTCTCCAATCAGCCCCAGCATTTT. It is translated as CASSYSTIRGSWGFSNQPQHF.